One and the same sample provided the 23 T cell receptor beta chains below, sequenced in a study of OX40 agonist ivuxolimab in advanced cancers. Libraries were prepared by immunoSEQ multiplex PCR; TCRdb keeps only in-frame clonotypes and omits some of them. The sample records over 50,000 clones, 80% to 85% being singletons. The sequenced sample was CD4+ or CD8+ T cells sorted from blood, obtained in a trial of the OX40 agonist ivuxolimab. The receptors were gathered from an adult with an advanced solid tumor such as melanoma, head and neck, liver or kidney cancer.

The V gene is TRBV9, the J gene TRBJ2-2, with D possibly matching TRBD2 (5 bases). The germline V gene encodes CDR1 SGDLS and CDR2 YYNGEE. V dropped 0 bases and J dropped 4 bases, with 13 bases sitting between them. The length of the CDR3 is 16 residues. The chain's CDR3 is CASSVGGLPATGELFF. In DNA form, the CDR3 reads TGTGCCAGCAGCGTAGGAGGACTCCCGGCCACCGGGGAGCTGTTTTTT.

The V gene is TRBV19, the J gene TRBJ1-4; tentatively, D is TRBD1 (5 bases). CDR1 is LNHDA and CDR2 is SQIVND in the germline V gene (reference sequence). The V end was cut by 8 bases, the J end by 8 bases, with 21 bases between. The CDR3 runs 15 residues. CDR3 DNA: TGTGCCAGTCGGTCAACGGTCAGGGTGGACGAAAAACTGTTTTTT. Encoded protein: CASRSTVRVDEKLFF.

The rearrangement links TRBV19 to TRBJ2-3, with D possibly being TRBD2 (5 bases). The germline V gene encodes CDR1 LNHDA and CDR2 SQIVND (reference sequence). V lost 3 bases and J lost 7, with 11 bases in between. The CDR3 sequence is 13 residues long. The CDR3 nucleotides are TGTGCCAGTAGTATGTTAGCGCGAAATACGCAGTATTTT. Protein: CASSMLARNTQYF.

The chain recombines TRBV6-5 with TRBJ1-2, with 7 positions matching TRBD1. Germline CDR1 MNHEY, CDR2 SVGAGI. There are 13 residues in the CDR3. The CDR3 loop is CATRLPGGYGYTF. CDR3 in DNA: TGTGCTACCAGGTTACCAGGGGGCTATGGCTACACCTTC.

The chain joins TRBV28 to TRBJ1-4; D remains unclear. There are 15 residues in the CDR3. CDR1 is MDHEN and CDR2 is SYDVKM in the germline V gene. The V end was cut by 6 bases, the J end by 7 bases, with 18 bases between. In DNA form, the CDR3 reads TGTGCCAGCAGCCCTGGCGGGAGTGGGGTTGAAAAACTGTTTTTT. This translates into CASSPGGSGVEKLFF.

The genes are TRBV6-6 and TRBJ2-7; a possible D gene is TRBD1 (6 bases). CDR1 and CDR2 from the germline V gene are MNHNY and SVGAGI (reference sequence). The CDR3 totals 14 residues. V lost 6 bases, J lost 0 bases, and 12 bases lay in between. CDR3 in amino acids: CASSPNRVSYEQYF. The CDR3 bases are TGTGCCAGCAGCCCTAACAGGGTCTCCTACGAGCAGTACTTC.

This chain uses TRBV15 with TRBJ1-5, with 7 bases that match TRBD1. Germline values: CDR1 LNHNV, CDR2 YYDKDF (reference sequence). V shed 5 bases and J 1 base; nucleotides not matched to a gene: 5. This CDR3 is built from 15 residues. CDR3 sequence: CATSPTGMSNQPQHF. The CDR3 DNA reads TGTGCCACCAGCCCGACAGGGATGAGCAATCAGCCCCAGCATTTT.

This chain uses TRBV6-5 with TRBJ1-6; TRBD1 aligns across 9 bases. CDR1 MNHEY and CDR2 SVGAGI come from the germline V gene. The V segment lost 6 bases and the J segment 8 bases; nucleotides outside the gene matches: 5. This CDR3 region has 14 residues. CDR3 DNA: TGTGCCAGCAGCAGGACAGGGGAGGATTCACCCCTCCACTTT. Translating it yields CASSRTGEDSPLHF.

The CDR3 protein is CASRGEGNQPQHF. The CDR3 DNA reads TGCGCCAGCAGAGGAGAAGGCAATCAGCCCCAGCATTTT. V is TRBV5-1 and J is TRBJ1-5; D is ambiguous. CDR1 and CDR2 (germline): SGHRS, YFSETQ. There are 13 residues in the CDR3. The V and J ends lost 5 bases and 2 bases respectively, with 8 bases between them.

This chain connects TRBV6-1 to TRBJ2-5, with 8 bases that match TRBD1. V lost 1 base, J lost 5 bases, and 12 bases stayed unmatched. CDR1 MNHNS and CDR2 SASEGT come from the germline V gene. The CDR3 has 17 amino acids. The CDR3 spells CASSEGVLAGGEETQYF. As DNA, the CDR3 is TGTGCCAGCAGTGAAGGCGTGTTGGCAGGGGGCGAGGAGACCCAGTACTTC.

This sequence joins TRBV18 and TRBJ1-5; no clear D. There are 14 residues in the CDR3. The V gene's germline CDR1 is KGHSH and CDR2 LQKENI. Trimming took off 2 bases at V and 10 bases at J, with 15 bases between the two ends. The CDR3 here is CASSPADGVLPQHF. The CDR3 DNA is TGTGCCAGCTCACCAGCGGACGGAGTTCTACCCCAGCATTTT.

The chain couples TRBV7-3 to TRBJ1-2, with D maybe TRBD1 (6 bases). CDR1 is SGHTA and CDR2 is FQGTGA in the germline V gene. CDR3 length: 15 amino acids. Between the trimmed V and J ends, which lost 5 bases and 3 bases, there was a span of 16 bases. CDR3 nucleotide sequence: TGTGCCAGCAGCATTAATATGGGGGCAGACTATGGCTACACCTTC. As protein: CASSINMGADYGYTF. Full variable domain (rest looked up from reference TRBV7-3 and TRBJ1-2): GAGVSQTPSNKVTEKGKYVELRCDPISGHTALYWYRQSLGQGPEFLIYFQGTGAADDSGLPNDRFFAVRPEGSVSTLKIQRTERGDSAVYLCASSINMGADYGYTFGSGTRLTVV.

The rearrangement links TRBV6-5 to TRBJ2-7; TRBD2 agrees at 7 bases. This CDR3 is 15 amino acids long. The V segment lost 5 bases and the J segment 2 bases; nucleotides outside the gene matches: 9. Looked up from germline, CDR1 is MNHEY and CDR2 is SVGAGI. The CDR3: CASSQKAGKPYEQYF. CDR3 DNA sequence: TGTGCCAGCAGTCAAAAAGCGGGGAAACCCTACGAGCAGTACTTC.

The chain recombines TRBV6-1 with TRBJ2-3; 8 nucleotides agree with TRBD1. In germline, CDR1 is MNHNS, CDR2 SASEGT. J was trimmed by 0 bases and V by 5 bases; bases with no gene match: 1. The CDR3 covers 14 residues. For the CDR3, the DNA is TGTGCCAGCAGTCGGGACAGGAGCACAGATACGCAGTATTTT. Its protein is CASSRDRSTDTQYF.

V gene TRBV9 combines with J gene TRBJ1-3; no clear D. Trimming left V 4 bases short and J 1 base short, with 6 bases between. The CDR3 is 13 residues long. Germline CDR1 reads SGDLS; CDR2 reads YYNGEE. The CDR3 reads CASSSGSGNTIYF. In nucleotides, the CDR3 is TGTGCCAGCAGCTCCGGTTCTGGAAACACCATATATTTT.

The CDR3 DNA reads as TGTGCCAGCAGCTTATCCCCGGGCCAATATGGCTACACCTTC. Amino acid sequence: CASSLSPGQYGYTF. This rearrangement joins TRBV7-2 to TRBJ1-2, with unresolved D. The CDR3 has 14 residues. Germline CDR1 is SGHTA and CDR2 is FQGNSA. The V gene lost 2 bases and the J gene lost 5 bases, with 12 bases spanning the gap.

This clone appeared once. J is TRBJ1-4 and V is TRBV5-5; 7 bases line up with TRBD1. The V segment lost 4 bases and the J segment 7 bases; nucleotides outside the gene matches: 13. Germline V lookup: CDR1 SGHKS, CDR2 YYEKEE (reference sequence). The CDR3 spans 16 residues. In nucleotides, the CDR3 is TGTGCCAGCAGCGAGGGGGCAATGGGAAGTGGTGAAAAACTGTTTTTT. Translating it yields CASSEGAMGSGEKLFF.

V is TRBV9 and J is TRBJ1-2, with a weak D call TRBD1 (5 bases). V was cut by 2 bases and J by 7 bases, with 12 bases left in between. CDR1 and CDR2 (germline): SGDLS, YYNGEE. This CDR3 region has 13 residues. The CDR3 bases are TGTGCCAGCAGCGTCCAGTCTCAGGGTGGCTACACCTTC. Protein sequence: CASSVQSQGGYTF.

This clone was observed many times. The chain is built from TRBV7-9 and TRBJ1-5; the D gene is possibly TRBD1 (5 bases). The CDR3 sequence is 16 residues long. Trimming took 2 bases from V and 4 from J, leaving 15 bases between them. Germline values: CDR1 SEHNR, CDR2 FQNEAQ (reference sequence). The CDR3 protein is CASSLPRVLQNQPQHF. The CDR3 bases are TGTGCCAGCAGCTTACCCAGGGTCCTCCAAAATCAGCCCCAGCATTTT.

This chain links TRBV5-1 with TRBJ1-2, with D possibly matching TRBD1 (5 bases). Germline V lookup: CDR1 SGHRS, CDR2 YFSETQ. The CDR3 has 13 residues. V was trimmed by 1 base and J by 8 bases, leaving 12 bases between them. DNA of the CDR3: TGCGCCAGCAGCTTGCAGGGCCCAGCGGGCTACACCTTC. Its protein is CASSLQGPAGYTF.

The chain has TRBV29-1 and TRBJ2-7; D possibly corresponds to TRBD1 (6 bases). Germline-derived CDR1 and CDR2 are SQVTM and ANQGSEA. CDR3 size: 12 residues. V was clipped by 3 bases and J by 6 bases, with 12 bases between them. The CDR3 reads CSVESQGGEQYF. For the CDR3, the DNA is TGCAGCGTTGAGTCACAGGGTGGCGAGCAGTACTTC.

The DNA of the CDR3 is TGTGCCAGCAGTGGCCAGCCGGGCACAGATACGCAGTATTTT. This sequence encodes CASSGQPGTDTQYF. The J gene is TRBJ2-3, the V gene TRBV6-5; D ambiguous. Germline V gene data show CDR1 as MNHEY and CDR2 as SVGAGI. Trimming stripped 5 bases from V and 1 base from J, with 10 bases between. The CDR3 is made up of 14 amino acids.

The chain couples TRBV12-1 to TRBJ2-3; TRBD2 is the table's D call and was not checked against the DNA. TRBV12-1 is an annotated pseudogene. The CDR3 is 18 amino acids. CDR3 in DNA: TGTGCCAGCAGCTTCCTGGCCGGGACTAGTGGGACCACAGATACGCAGTATTTT. The encoded protein is CASSFLAGTSGTTDTQYF.